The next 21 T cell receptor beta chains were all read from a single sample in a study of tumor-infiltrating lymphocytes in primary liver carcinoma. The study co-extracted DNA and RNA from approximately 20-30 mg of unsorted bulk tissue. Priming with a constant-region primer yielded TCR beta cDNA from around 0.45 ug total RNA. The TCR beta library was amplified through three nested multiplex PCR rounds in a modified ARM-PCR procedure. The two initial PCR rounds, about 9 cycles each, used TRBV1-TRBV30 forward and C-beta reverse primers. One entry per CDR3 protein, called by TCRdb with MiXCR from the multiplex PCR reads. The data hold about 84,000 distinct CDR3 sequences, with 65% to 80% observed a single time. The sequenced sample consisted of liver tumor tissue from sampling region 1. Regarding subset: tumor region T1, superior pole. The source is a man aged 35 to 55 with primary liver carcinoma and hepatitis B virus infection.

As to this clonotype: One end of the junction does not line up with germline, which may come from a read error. The CDR3 bases are TGTGTCAGCAGTGAAACTTGGCAAACCGGGGAGCTGTCTTTT. Protein: CVSSETWQTGELSF. The chain links TRBV6-1 to TRBJ2-2, with D possibly being TRBD2 (5 bases). The CDR3 sequence is 14 residues long. Germline V gene lookup returns CDR1 MNHNS and CDR2 SASEGT.

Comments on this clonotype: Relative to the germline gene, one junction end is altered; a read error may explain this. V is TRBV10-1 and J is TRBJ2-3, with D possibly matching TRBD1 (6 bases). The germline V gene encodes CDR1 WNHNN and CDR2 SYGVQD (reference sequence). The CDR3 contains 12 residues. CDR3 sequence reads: CASSGGPNTQYF. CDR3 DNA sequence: TGCGCCAGCAGTGGGGGGCCAAATACACAGTATTTT.

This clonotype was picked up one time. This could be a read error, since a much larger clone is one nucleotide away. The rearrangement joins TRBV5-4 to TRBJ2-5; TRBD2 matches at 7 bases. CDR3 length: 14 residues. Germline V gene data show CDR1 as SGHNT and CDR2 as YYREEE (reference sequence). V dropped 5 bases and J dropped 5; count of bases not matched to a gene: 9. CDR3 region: CASRGEGFGETQYF. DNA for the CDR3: TGTGCCAGCAGAGGGGAGGGATTCGGGGAGACCCAGTACTTC.

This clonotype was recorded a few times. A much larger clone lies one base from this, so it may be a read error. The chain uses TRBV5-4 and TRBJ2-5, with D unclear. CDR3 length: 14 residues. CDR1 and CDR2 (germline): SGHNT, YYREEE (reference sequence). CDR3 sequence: CASSSTVPQGTQYF. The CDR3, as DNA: TGTGCCAGCAGCTCTACAGTCCCCCAAGGGACCCAGTACTTC. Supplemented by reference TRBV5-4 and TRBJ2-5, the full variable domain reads ETGVTQSPTHLIKTRGQQVTLRCSSQSGHNTVSWYQQALGQGPQFIFQYYREEENGRGNFPPRFSGLQFPNYSSELNVNALELDDSALYLCASSSTVPQGTQYFGPGTRLLVL.

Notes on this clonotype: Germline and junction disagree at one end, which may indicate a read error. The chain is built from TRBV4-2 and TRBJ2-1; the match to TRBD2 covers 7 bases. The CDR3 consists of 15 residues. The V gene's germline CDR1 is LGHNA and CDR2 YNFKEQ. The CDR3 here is CASRQGHAGVGEQFF. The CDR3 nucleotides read TGTGCCAGCAGACAAGGGCATGCGGGGGTGGGTGAGCAGTTCTTC.

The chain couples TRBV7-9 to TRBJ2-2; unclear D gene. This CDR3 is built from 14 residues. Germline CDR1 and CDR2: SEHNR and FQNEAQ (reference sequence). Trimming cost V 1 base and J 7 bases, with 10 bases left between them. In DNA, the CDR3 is TGTGCCAGCAGCTTAGTCATTCAGTACGGGGAGCTGTTTTTT. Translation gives CASSLVIQYGELFF.

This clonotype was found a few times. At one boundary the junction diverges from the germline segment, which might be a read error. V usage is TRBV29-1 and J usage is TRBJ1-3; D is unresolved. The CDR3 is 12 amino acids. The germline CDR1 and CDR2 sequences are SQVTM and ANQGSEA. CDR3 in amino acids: CSVVPVGNTIYF. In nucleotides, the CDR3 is TGTAGCGTTGTCCCAGTTGGAAACACCATATATTTT.

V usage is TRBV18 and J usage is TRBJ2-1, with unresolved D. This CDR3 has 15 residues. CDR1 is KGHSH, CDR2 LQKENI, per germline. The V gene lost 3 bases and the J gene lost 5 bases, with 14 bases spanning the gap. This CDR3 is CASSPGPSGHNEQFF. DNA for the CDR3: TGTGCCAGCTCACCCGGACCGTCCGGTCACAATGAGCAGTTCTTC.

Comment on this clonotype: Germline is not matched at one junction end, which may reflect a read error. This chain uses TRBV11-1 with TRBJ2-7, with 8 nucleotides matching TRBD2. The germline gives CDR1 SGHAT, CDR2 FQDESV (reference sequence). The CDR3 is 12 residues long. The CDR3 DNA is TGTGCCAGCGGCTTAGCGGGGACAAACCGGTACTTC. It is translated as CASGLAGTNRYF.

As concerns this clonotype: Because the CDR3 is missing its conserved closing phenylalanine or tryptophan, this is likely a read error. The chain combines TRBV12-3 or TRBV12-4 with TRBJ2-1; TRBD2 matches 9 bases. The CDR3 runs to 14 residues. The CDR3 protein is CANSFLAGRNEQFL. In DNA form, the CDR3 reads TGTGCCAACAGTTTTCTAGCGGGAAGGAATGAGCAGTTCTTA.

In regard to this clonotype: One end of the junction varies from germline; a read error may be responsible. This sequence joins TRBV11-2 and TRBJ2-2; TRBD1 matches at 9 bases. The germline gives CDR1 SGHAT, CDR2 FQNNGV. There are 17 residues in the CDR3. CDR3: CASSFGRDRVGTGELLF. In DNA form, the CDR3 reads TGTGCCAGCAGCTTTGGTCGGGACAGGGTCGGCACCGGAGAGCTGCTTTTT.

CDR3 bases: TGCAGTGCCCTAGCGGGAGGCACAGATACGCAGTATTTT. Translation gives CSALAGGTDTQYF. This sequence joins TRBV20-1 and TRBJ2-3, with TRBD2 matching over 10 bases. The CDR3 is made up of 13 amino acids. The V gene's germline CDR1 is DFQATT and CDR2 SNEGSKA (reference sequence). Trimming removed 6 bases from V and 1 base from J; junction bases left unmatched: 1.

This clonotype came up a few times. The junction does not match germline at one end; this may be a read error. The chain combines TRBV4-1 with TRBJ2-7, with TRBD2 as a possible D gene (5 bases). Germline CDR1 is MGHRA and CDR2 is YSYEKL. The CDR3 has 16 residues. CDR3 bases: TGCGCCAGCAGCCAAGAGAGGACGGGAAGTGGCTACGAACAGTACTTC. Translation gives CASSQERTGSGYEQYF.

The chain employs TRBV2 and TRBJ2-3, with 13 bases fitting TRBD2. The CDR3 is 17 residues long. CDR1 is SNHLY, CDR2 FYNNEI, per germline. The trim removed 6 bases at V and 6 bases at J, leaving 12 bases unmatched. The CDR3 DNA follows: TGTGCCAGCAGCCGACTAGCGGGAGGATTTATGACGGATACGCAGTATTTT. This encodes CASSRLAGGFMTDTQYF.

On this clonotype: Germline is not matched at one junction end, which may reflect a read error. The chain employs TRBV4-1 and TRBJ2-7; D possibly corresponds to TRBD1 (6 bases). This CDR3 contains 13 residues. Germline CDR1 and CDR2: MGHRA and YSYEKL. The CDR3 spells CASSHRGSYEQYF. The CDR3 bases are TGCGCCAGCAGCCACAGGGGTTCCTACGAGCAGTATTTC.

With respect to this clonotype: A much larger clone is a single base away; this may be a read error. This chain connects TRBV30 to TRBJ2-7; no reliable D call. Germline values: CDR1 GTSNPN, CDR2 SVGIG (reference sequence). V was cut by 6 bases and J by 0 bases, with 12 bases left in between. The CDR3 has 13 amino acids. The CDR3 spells CACKRVSSYEQYF. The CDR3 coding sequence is TGTGCCTGCAAACGGGTCAGCTCCTACGAGCAGTACTTC. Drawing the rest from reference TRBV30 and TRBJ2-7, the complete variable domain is SQTIHQWPATLVQPVGSPLSLECTVEGTSNPNLYWYRQAAGRGLQLLFYSVGIGQISSEVPQNLSASRPQDRQFILSSKKLLLSDSGFYLCACKRVSSYEQYFGPGTRLTVT.

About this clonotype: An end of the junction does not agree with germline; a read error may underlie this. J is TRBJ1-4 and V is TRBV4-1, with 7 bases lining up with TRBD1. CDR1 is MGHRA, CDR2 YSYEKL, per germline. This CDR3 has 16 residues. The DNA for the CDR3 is TGCGCCAGCAACCAAGATAAGGGACAGATTAATGAAAAACTATTTTTT. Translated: CASNQDKGQINEKLFF.

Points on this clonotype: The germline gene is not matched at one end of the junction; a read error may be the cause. The CDR3: CSVDRHGIVYGYTF. The CDR3 DNA is TGCAGTGTTGATCGACATGGGATAGTCTATGGCTACACCTTC. The chain has TRBV29-1 and TRBJ1-2; D ambiguous. CDR1 SQVTM and CDR2 ANQGSEA come from the germline V gene. CDR3 length: 14 residues.

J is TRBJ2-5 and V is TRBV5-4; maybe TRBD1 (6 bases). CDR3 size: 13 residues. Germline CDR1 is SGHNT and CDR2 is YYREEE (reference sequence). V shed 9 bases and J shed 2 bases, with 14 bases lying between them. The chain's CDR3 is CANNLRGQETQYF. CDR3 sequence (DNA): TGTGCCAACAACTTGAGGGGGCAAGAGACCCAGTACTTC.

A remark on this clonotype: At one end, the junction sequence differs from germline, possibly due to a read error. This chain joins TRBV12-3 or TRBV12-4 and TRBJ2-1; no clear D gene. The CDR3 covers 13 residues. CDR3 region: CASGPHGYNEQFF. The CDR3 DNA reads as TGTGCCAGCGGTCCGCATGGGTACAACGAGCAGTTCTTC.

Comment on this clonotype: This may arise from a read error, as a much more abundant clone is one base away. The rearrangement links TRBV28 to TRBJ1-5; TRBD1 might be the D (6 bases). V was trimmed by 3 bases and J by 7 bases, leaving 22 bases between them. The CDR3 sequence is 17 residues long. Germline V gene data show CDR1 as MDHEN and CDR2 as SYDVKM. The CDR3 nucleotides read TGTGCCAGCAGTTTTACCTTAAGGGCAGGGGCGTACCAGCCCCAGCATTTT. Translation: CASSFTLRAGAYQPQHF.